These T cell receptor beta chains were read from a single sample in a study of T cell repertoires in cytomegalovirus infection. From the reads, TCRdb called clonotypes with MiXCR, one entry per CDR3 protein. The sample has fewer than 550,000 distinct CDR3 sequences, around a quarter seen once; the top ten hold under 15%. The sequenced sample was PBMCs. The receptors were gathered from a human donor in good health (CMV status not recorded). Some clones in this sample may be carry-over from other donors' samples. The CDR3 runs from the conserved cysteine through the conserved F or W.

>TRBV6-2/TRBV6-3|TRBJ2-7
CASSYGTSGTYEQYF
>TRBV7-2|TRBJ2-2
CASSLGRLGRDTGELFF
>TRBV19|TRBJ2-2
CASMEARNTGELFF
>TRBV7-2|TRBJ2-1
CASSPLGGQGREQFF
>TRBV5-6|TRBJ2-7
CASSAGLSLYEQYF
>TRBV12-3/TRBV12-4|TRBJ2-1
CASSVQGASDNEQFF
>TRBV4-2|TRBJ2-1
CASSHPAGSSYNEQFF
>TRBV6-2/TRBV6-3|TRBJ2-3
CASSYGRWTDTQYF
>TRBV18|TRBJ2-2
CASSPRTGSNTGELFF
>TRBV12-3/TRBV12-4|TRBJ2-2
CASSLDRVAELFF
>TRBV6-6|TRBJ2-5
CASSYDTPETQYF
>TRBV7-2|TRBJ2-5
CASSFQTSGQETQYF
>TRBV7-2|TRBJ2-3
CASSLATSGTSVLSTDTQYF
>TRBV28|TRBJ2-7
CASSTSSGTAIDEQYF
>TRBV12-3/TRBV12-4|TRBJ1-6
CASSFAVRAVGKRPPLHF
>TRBV11-2|TRBJ2-7
CASSPNRGSGRDEQYF
>TRBV27|TRBJ2-1
CASSPELQGGNEQFF
>TRBV7-9|TRBJ1-6
CASRPRDRGYNSPLHF
>TRBV15|TRBJ2-1
CATGRKRWAIYNEQFF
>TRBV29-1|TRBJ2-1
CSVSGVEFF
>TRBV29-1|TRBJ2-3
CSAGGGTQYF
>TRBV12-3/TRBV12-4|TRBJ1-2
CASREGVKPNYGYTF
>TRBV12-3/TRBV12-4|TRBJ2-5
CASRGLVRQETQYF
>TRBV10-3|TRBJ2-1
CATRRRVTPGGRTNNEQFF
>TRBV10-3|TRBJ2-7
CAISLGLAGVHEQYF
>TRBV11-2|TRBJ1-6
CASSLTVNSPLHF
>TRBV15|TRBJ2-2
CATSIGKNTGELFF
>TRBV3-1|TRBJ1-1
CASMDRGLHTEAFF
>TRBV2|TRBJ2-1
CASSTGLAAANEQFF
>TRBV29-1|TRBJ2-3
CSVARGRGDTQYF
>TRBV12-3/TRBV12-4|TRBJ1-2
CASSHLEGQGYGYTF
>TRBV12-5|TRBJ2-2
CASGLASGLAGAGELFF
>TRBV15|TRBJ2-1
CATSREYEQFF